Listed here is a single TCR beta chain. Assay execution took place at the deep level. This table comes from immunoSEQ multiplex PCR, and its TCRdb copy is limited to in-frame clones, with some not included. The sample carries more than 500,000 clones, about 96% recorded once. This record comes from a study of shared clonotypes between healthy human individuals. The germline CDR1 and CDR2 sequences are SGHAT and FQNNGV. This CDR3 contains 19 residues. Trimming took 5 bases from V and 0 from J, leaving 20 bases between them. Donation came from healthy HIV-negative adults that had no recent acute infections or vaccinations. Among the donors, all were Caucasian adults who lived in Nashville, Tennessee.

Sequenced sample: naive CD4+ T cells sorted from blood. Subset: CD45RA+ positively selected. The source is a woman in her twenties or thirties in good health. This chain uses TRBV11-2 with TRBJ2-6, with D tentatively TRBD1 (6 bases). Written as DNA, the CDR3 is TGTGCCAGCAGCCCCCCGGGCCCAGGGGCCTTCTCTGGGGCCAACGTCCTGACTTTC. Its protein is CASSPPGPGAFSGANVLTF.